This T cell receptor beta chain was found in a study of kidney transplant recipient with SARS-CoV-2 infection. TCRdb re-derived calls from the reads in MiXCR, one entry per CDR3 protein. The sample yields fewer than 250,000 distinct CDR3 sequences, less than 35% seen once. J was trimmed by 5 bases and V by 8 bases; bases with no gene match: 11. Germline values: CDR1 MNHEY, CDR2 SVGAGI. The CDR3 runs to 15 residues. The chain carries TRBV6-5 and TRBJ2-2, with 7 bases that match TRBD1. The receptor was isolated from a male patient between 25 and 39 years old who had COVID-19 and was a kidney transplant recipient. Some T cells may have originated in the graft donor. Sequencing used a blood sample, obtained at baseline and on day 111 from a kidney transplant recipient. CDR3 in amino acids: CASAGASGGTGELFF. The DNA for the CDR3 is TGTGCCAGCGCTGGGGCGTCAGGGGGAACCGGGGAGCTGTTTTTT.